These 13 T cell receptor beta chains share one sample of origin, sequenced in a study of blood T cells in healthy people across ages (dated by TCRdb to 2015 to 2017). Library creation used 5' RACE. TCRdb shows the sequencer as Illumina HiSeq 2500. A second about 6 to 11 cycle PCR used a sample-barcoded 5' primer and a J-beta primer mix. TCRdb redid the processing of the public reads, applying fastp at Q25 and MiXCR, and retained in-frame beta chains. Rows are unified per CDR3 protein, each entry keeping the most common DNA and genes. The sample includes 1.4 million or so distinct CDR3 sequences, with less than 45% observed a single time. 4% of the sample is taken by the ten largest. Sequencing was carried out using blood. The receptors come from a young woman in good health.

The sample holds a few counts of this clonotype. CDR3 sequence: CASSLHLYSNQPQHF. In nucleotides, the CDR3 is TGTGCCAGCAGTTTACACCTATATAGCAATCAGCCCCAGCATTTT. This sequence joins TRBV28 and TRBJ1-5; no clear D. This CDR3 contains 15 residues. With 2 bases removed from V and 0 bases from J, the gap between germline ends came to 8 bases. Germline V gives CDR1 MDHEN, CDR2 SYDVKM. The entire variable domain, with the rest obtained from reference TRBV28 and TRBJ1-5, is as follows: DVKVTQSSRYLVKRTGEKVFLECVQDMDHENMFWYRQDPGLGLRLIYFSYDVKMKEKGDIPEGYSVSREKKERFSLILESASTNQTSMYLCASSLHLYSNQPQHFGDGTRLSIL.

The genes are TRBV12-3 or TRBV12-4 and TRBJ1-4, with D perhaps matching TRBD1 (5 bases). Trimming took 6 bases from V and 10 from J, leaving 15 bases between them. CDR3 size: 13 residues. The chain's CDR3 is CASRLETRGKLFF. The CDR3 DNA reads TGTGCCAGCAGACTGGAGACAAGGGGAAAACTGTTTTTT.

Turning to this clonotype: An end of the junction does not agree with germline; a read error may underlie this. The rearrangement joins TRBV15 to TRBJ1-4; D unclear. The CDR3 extends over 14 amino acids. Germline assignment: CDR1 LNHNV and CDR2 YYDKDF (reference sequence). The CDR3 bases are TGTGCCACTAGCAGAGATGTAACTAATGAAAAACTGTTTTTT. Protein sequence: CATSRDVTNEKLFF.

This clonotype was picked up a small number of times. In DNA, the CDR3 is TGCAGTGCTATGGACACCCAGGGAGGACGTCTATTCACAGATACGCAGTATTTT. The encoded protein is CSAMDTQGGRLFTDTQYF. This rearrangement joins TRBV20-1 to TRBJ2-3; possible D gene TRBD2, 6 bases. The germline V gene encodes CDR1 DFQATT and CDR2 SNEGSKA (reference sequence). The CDR3 consists of 18 residues. Trimming took 4 bases from V and 2 from J, leaving 25 bases between them.

The V gene is TRBV7-9, the J gene TRBJ1-1; 7 bases are shared with TRBD1. CDR1 and CDR2 from the germline V gene are SEHNR and FQNEAQ (reference sequence). The CDR3 covers 14 residues. The junction had 10 bases not matched to a gene; V was cut back by 5 bases and J by 7 bases. The CDR3 spells CASSRSQGVDEAFF. As DNA, the CDR3 is TGTGCCAGCAGCAGATCTCAGGGGGTCGATGAAGCTTTCTTT.

The chain employs TRBV13 and TRBJ2-5, with D possibly TRBD2 on 5 matching bases. Trimming pared 2 bases from V and 3 bases from J, leaving 10 bases between. CDR1 and CDR2 from the germline V gene are PRHDT and FYEKMQ (reference sequence). The CDR3 has 14 residues. The CDR3 coding sequence is TGTGCCAGCAGCTTATTCTCCGGGGAAGAGACCCAGTACTTC. This sequence encodes CASSLFSGEETQYF.

V gene TRBV20-1 combines with J gene TRBJ1-4, with D maybe TRBD1 (5 bases). The V end was cut by 1 base, the J end by 9 bases, with 18 bases between. CDR1 and CDR2 from the germline V gene are DFQATT and SNEGSKA (reference sequence). This CDR3 has 15 amino acids. The CDR3 spells CSARAPRGAGKKLFF. Written as DNA, the CDR3 is TGCAGTGCTAGAGCTCCCCGGGGCGCTGGTAAAAAACTGTTTTTT.

This clonotype was seen a few times. This rearrangement joins TRBV5-1 to TRBJ2-7; TRBD1 agrees at 8 bases. CDR3 length: 17 residues. Germline CDR1 reads SGHRS; CDR2 reads YFSETQ. V was clipped by 4 bases and J by 3 bases; unmatched bases: 15. The CDR3 nucleotides are TGCGCCAGCAGCCAAACCCTACGGGGACAGGAGATCTACGAGCAGTACTTC. Translated: CASSQTLRGQEIYEQYF.

This clonotype appeared a few times. The gene calls are TRBV28 and TRBJ2-1; D gene ambiguous. V lost 2 bases, J lost 3 bases, and 5 bases lay in between. CDR3 length equals 13 residues. Germline values: CDR1 MDHEN, CDR2 SYDVKM. This CDR3 is CASSLQLYNEQFF. The CDR3 DNA reads TGTGCCAGCAGTTTACAGCTCTACAATGAGCAGTTCTTC.

Only a few counts were recorded for this clonotype. The chain couples TRBV20-1 to TRBJ2-7, with 7 bases identical to TRBD1. The trim removed 1 base at V and 2 bases at J, leaving 8 bases unmatched. This CDR3 spans 15 amino acids. Germline values: CDR1 DFQATT, CDR2 SNEGSKA (reference sequence). Here the CDR3 reads CSARVWGGQAYEQYF. The CDR3 nucleotides read TGCAGTGCTAGAGTTTGGGGCGGACAGGCCTACGAGCAGTACTTC.

This clonotype was recorded a few times. The V call is TRBV5-5, the J call TRBJ2-7, with TRBD2 identical over 11 bases. Per germline, CDR1 SGHKS and CDR2 YYEKEE (reference sequence). The CDR3 extends over 15 amino acids. The ends lost 4 bases at V and 4 bases at J; junction bases unmatched: 7. The CDR3 loop is CASSHQLAGVYEQYF. The CDR3 coding sequence is TGTGCCAGCAGCCACCAACTAGCGGGGGTTTACGAGCAGTACTTC.

This chain uses TRBV28 with TRBJ1-2, with TRBD1 matching over 7 bases. Germline V gene sequence: CDR1 MDHEN, CDR2 SYDVKM. V lost 3 bases to trimming and J lost 7 bases; unmatched junction nucleotides: 8. CDR3 size: 14 residues. The CDR3: CASSLARGFGGYTF. In DNA form, the CDR3 reads TGTGCCAGCAGTTTGGCCAGGGGGTTTGGTGGCTACACCTTC.

The CDR3 protein is CASTSTWGSYEQYF. CDR3 sequence (DNA): TGTGCCAGCACCTCAACTTGGGGATCCTACGAGCAGTACTTC. The chain carries TRBV5-5 and TRBJ2-7; D not resolved. The CDR3 is 14 residues long. Trimming took 6 bases from V and 1 from J, leaving 14 bases between them. The germline V gene has CDR1 SGHKS and CDR2 YYEKEE (reference sequence). Supplemented by reference TRBV5-5 and TRBJ2-7, the full variable domain reads DAGVTQSPTHLIKTRGQQVTLRCSPISGHKSVSWYQQVLGQGPQFIFQYYEKEERGRGNFPDRFSARQFPNYSSELNVNALLLGDSALYLCASTSTWGSYEQYFGPGTRLTVT.